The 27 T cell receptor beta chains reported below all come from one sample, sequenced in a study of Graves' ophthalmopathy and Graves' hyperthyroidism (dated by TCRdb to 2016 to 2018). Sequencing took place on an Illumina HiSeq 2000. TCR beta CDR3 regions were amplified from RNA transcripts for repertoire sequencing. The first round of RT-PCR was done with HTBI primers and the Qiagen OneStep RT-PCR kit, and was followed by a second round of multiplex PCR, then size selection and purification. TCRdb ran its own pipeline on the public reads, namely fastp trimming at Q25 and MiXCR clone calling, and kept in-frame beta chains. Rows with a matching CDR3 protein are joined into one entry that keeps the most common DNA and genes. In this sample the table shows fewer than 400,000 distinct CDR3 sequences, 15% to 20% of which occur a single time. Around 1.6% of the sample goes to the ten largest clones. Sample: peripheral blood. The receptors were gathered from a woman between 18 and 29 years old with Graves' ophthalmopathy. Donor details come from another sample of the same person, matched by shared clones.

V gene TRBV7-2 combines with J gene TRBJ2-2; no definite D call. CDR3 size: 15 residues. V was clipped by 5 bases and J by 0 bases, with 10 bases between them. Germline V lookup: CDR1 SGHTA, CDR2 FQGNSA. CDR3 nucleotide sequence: TGTGCCAGCAGCCCGATTTTCACGAACACCGGGGAGCTGTTTTTT. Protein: CASSPIFTNTGELFF.

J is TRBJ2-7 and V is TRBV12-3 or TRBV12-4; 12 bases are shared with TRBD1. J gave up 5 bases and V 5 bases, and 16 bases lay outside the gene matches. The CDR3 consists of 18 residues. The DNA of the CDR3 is TGTGCCAGCAGTCTCCACCCGGGACAGGGGGCCGGGAATGACGAGCAGTACTTC. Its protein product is CASSLHPGQGAGNDEQYF.

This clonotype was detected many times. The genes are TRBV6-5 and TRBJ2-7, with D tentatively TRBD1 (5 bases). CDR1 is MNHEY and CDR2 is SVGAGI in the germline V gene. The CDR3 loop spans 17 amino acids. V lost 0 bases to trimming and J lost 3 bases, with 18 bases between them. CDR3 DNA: TGTGCCAGCAGTTACTCTGTAACAGGCCTTCCAATCTACGAGCAGTACTTC. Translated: CASSYSVTGLPIYEQYF.

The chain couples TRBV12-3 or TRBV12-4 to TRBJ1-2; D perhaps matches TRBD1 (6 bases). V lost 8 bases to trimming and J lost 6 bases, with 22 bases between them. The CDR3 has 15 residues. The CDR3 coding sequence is TGTGCCAGCCTAGAAGAACGGCCACAGGGTCATGGCTACACCTTC. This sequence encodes CASLEERPQGHGYTF.

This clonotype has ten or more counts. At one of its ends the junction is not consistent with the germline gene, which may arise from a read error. The CDR3 loop reads CASSLVRDSTNTGELFF. CDR3 bases: TGTGCTAGCAGCTTAGTTCGAGACAGCACGAACACCGGGGAGCTGTTTTTT. The chain joins TRBV7-7 to TRBJ2-2, with D possibly matching TRBD1 (5 bases). The germline V gene encodes CDR1 SSHAT and CDR2 FNYEAQ (reference sequence). This CDR3 is built from 17 residues.

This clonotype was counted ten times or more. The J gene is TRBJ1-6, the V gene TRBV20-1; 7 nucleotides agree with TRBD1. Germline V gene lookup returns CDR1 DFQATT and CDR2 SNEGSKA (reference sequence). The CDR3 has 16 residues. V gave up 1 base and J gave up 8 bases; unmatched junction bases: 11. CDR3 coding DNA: TGCAGTGCTAGAGTCCCGACAGGGAAAATTGATTCACCCCTCCACTTT. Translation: CSARVPTGKIDSPLHF.

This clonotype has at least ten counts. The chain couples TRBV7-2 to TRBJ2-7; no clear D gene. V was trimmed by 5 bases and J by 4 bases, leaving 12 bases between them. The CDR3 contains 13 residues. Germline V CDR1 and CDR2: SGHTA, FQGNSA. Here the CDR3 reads CASSPYLTYEQYF. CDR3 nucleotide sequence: TGTGCCAGCAGCCCATACCTGACTTACGAGCAGTACTTC.

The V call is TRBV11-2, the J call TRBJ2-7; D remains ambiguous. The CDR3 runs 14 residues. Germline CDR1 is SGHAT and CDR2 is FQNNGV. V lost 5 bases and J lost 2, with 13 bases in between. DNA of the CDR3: TGTGCCAGCAGCATACAACCCGAACCCTACGAGCAGTACTTC. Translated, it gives CASSIQPEPYEQYF.

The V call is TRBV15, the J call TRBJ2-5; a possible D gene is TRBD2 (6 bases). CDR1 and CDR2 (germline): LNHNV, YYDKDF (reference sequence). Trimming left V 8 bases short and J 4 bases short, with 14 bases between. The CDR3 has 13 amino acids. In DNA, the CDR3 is TGTGCCACCGGTAGCTTCGGGGGAGAGACCCAGTACTTC. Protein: CATGSFGGETQYF.

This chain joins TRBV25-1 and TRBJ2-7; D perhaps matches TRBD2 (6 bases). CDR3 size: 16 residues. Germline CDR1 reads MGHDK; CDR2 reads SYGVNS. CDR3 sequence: CPQEMRGFSGGYEQYF. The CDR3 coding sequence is TGTCCCCAAGAAATGAGGGGCTTTAGCGGAGGCTACGAGCAGTACTTC.

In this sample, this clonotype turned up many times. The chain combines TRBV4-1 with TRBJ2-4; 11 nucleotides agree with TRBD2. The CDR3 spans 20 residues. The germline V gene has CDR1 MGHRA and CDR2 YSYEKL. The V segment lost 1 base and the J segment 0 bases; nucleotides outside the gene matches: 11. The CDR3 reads CASSQGLAGKEILAKNIQYF. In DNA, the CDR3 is TGCGCCAGCAGCCAAGGACTAGCGGGAAAAGAGATATTAGCCAAAAACATTCAGTACTTC.

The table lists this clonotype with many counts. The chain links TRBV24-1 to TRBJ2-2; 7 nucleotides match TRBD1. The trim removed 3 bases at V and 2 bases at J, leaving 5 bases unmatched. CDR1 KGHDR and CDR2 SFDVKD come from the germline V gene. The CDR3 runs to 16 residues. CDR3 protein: CATSDPGQRNTGELFF. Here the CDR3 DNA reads TGTGCCACCAGTGATCCGGGACAGAGAAACACCGGGGAGCTGTTTTTT.

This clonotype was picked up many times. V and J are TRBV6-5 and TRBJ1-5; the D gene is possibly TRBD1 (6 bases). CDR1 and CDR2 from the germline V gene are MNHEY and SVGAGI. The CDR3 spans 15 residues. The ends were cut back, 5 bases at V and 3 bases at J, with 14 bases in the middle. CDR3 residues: CASSPTGSLNQPQHF. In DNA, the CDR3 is TGTGCCAGCAGTCCTACAGGGAGCCTCAATCAGCCCCAGCATTTT.

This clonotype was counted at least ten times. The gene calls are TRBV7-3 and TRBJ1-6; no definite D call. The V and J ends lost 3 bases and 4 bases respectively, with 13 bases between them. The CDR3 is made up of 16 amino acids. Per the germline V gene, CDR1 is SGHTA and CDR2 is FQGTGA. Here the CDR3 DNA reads TGTGCCAGCAGCTTGGAGCCTTTTTCATATAATTCACCCCTCCACTTT. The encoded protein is CASSLEPFSYNSPLHF.

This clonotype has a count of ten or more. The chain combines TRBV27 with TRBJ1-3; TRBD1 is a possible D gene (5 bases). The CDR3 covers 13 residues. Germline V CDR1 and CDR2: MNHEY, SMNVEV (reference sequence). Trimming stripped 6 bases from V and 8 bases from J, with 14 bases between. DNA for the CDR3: TGTGCCAGCAGACCCCGGGGCGCGGACACCATATATTTT. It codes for CASRPRGADTIYF.

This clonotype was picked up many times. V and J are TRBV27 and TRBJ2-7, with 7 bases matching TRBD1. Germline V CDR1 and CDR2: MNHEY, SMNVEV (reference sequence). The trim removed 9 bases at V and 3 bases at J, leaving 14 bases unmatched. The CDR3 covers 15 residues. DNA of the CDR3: TGTGCCAGTTTACCGGGACAGACATTTCACTACGAGCAGTACTTC. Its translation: CASLPGQTFHYEQYF.

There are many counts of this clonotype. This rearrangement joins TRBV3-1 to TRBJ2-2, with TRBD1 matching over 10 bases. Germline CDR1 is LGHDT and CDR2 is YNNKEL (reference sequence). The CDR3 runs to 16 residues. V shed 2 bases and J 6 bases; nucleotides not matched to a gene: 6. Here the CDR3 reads CASSQRAGQGAGELFF. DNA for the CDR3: TGTGCCAGCAGCCAACGAGCCGGACAGGGGGCCGGGGAGCTGTTTTTT.

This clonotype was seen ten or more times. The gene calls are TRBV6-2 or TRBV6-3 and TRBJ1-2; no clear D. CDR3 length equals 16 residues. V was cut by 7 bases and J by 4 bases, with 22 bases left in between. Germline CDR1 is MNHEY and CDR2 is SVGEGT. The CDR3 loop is CASTEMGTALSYGYTF. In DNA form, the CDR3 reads TGTGCCAGCACCGAAATGGGAACAGCGCTGTCCTATGGCTACACCTTC.

The CDR3 region is CASSLSRDRGYYEQYF. The CDR3, as DNA: TGTGCCAGCAGCTTAAGTCGGGACAGGGGGTACTACGAGCAGTACTTC. The V call is TRBV11-2, the J call TRBJ2-7; 11 positions agree with TRBD1. V dropped 2 bases and J dropped 3; count of bases not matched to a gene: 6. Germline loops: CDR1 SGHAT, CDR2 FQNNGV. The CDR3 length is 16 residues.

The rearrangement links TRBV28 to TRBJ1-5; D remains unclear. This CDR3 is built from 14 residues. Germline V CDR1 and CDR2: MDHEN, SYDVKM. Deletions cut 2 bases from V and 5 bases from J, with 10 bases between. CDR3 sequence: CASSLVTTHQPQHF. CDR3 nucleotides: TGTGCCAGCAGTTTAGTGACTACTCATCAGCCCCAGCATTTT.

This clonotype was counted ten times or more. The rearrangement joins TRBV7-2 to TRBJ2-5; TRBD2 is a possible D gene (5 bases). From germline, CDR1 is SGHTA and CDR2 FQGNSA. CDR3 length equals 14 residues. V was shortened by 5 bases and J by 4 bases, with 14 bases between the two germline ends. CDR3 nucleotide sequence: TGTGCCAGCAGCGAGGGCTGGGTGGGAGAGACCCAGTACTTC. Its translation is CASSEGWVGETQYF.

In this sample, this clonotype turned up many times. DNA of the CDR3: TGCAGCGTCCGGACAGGGGAGGGTCAGCCCCAGCATTTT. Translating gives CSVRTGEGQPQHF. The rearrangement uses TRBV29-1 and TRBJ1-5; 9 nucleotides match TRBD1. The germline V gene has CDR1 SQVTM and CDR2 ANQGSEA. With 6 bases clipped from V and 6 bases from J, the junction kept 6 bases outside the gene matches. The CDR3 has 13 residues.

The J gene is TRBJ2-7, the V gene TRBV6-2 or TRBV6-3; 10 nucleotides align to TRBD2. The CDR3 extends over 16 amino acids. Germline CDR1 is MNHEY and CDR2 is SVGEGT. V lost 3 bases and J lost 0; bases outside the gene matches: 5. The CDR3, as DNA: TGTGCCAGCAGTTATTCAACTAGCGGGAACTCCTACGAGCAGTACTTC. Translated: CASSYSTSGNSYEQYF.

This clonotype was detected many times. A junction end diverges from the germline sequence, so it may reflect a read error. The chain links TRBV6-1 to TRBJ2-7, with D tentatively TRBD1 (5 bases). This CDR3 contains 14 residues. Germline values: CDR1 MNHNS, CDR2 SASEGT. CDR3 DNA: TGTGCCGGCAGTATGACAGTTATTCCCTACGAGCAGTACTTC. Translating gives CAGSMTVIPYEQYF.

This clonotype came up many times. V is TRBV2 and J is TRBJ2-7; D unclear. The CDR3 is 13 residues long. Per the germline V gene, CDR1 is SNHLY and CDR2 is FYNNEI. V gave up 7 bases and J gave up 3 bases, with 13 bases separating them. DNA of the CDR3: TGTGCCAGCACCCCGGAGCCGGGCTACGAGCAGTACTTC. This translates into CASTPEPGYEQYF. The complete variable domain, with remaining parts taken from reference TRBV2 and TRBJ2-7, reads EPEVTQTPSHQVTQMGQEVILRCVPISNHLYFYWYRQILGQKVEFLVSFYNNEISEKSEIFDDQFSVERPDGSNFTLKIRSTKLEDSAMYFCASTPEPGYEQYFGPGTRLTVT.

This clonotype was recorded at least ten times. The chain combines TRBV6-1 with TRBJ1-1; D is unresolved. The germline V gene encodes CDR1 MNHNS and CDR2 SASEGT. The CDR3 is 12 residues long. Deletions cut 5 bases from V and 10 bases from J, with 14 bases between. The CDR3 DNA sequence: TGTGCCAGCAGTCCAAACGGGCGGGGAGCTTTCTTT. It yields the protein CASSPNGRGAFF.

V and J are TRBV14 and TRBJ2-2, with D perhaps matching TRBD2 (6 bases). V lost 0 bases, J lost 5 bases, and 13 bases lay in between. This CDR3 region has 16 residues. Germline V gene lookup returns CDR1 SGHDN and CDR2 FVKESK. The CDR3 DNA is TGTGCCAGCAGCCAAGATGTGTGGGGGGAAACCGGGGAGCTGTTTTTT. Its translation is CASSQDVWGETGELFF.